This entry lists 2 T cell receptor beta chains sequenced from one sample in a study of blood T cell repertoires in COVID-19. TCRdb's copy holds only in-frame clones and misses some; the assay was immunoSEQ multiplex PCR. In the table there are 350,000 to 550,000 clones, approximately 90% of which are singletons. Sequencing was done on a sample of PBMCs or T cells enriched from blood (not recorded which). These TCRs come from a man aged 30 to 45 who had recovered from COVID-19.

This chain uses TRBV30 with TRBJ2-1, with D tentatively TRBD2 (6 bases). This CDR3 region has 14 residues. V was cut by 2 bases and J by 9 bases, with 17 bases left in between. The germline CDR1 and CDR2 sequences are GTSNPN and SVGIG (reference sequence). In DNA form, the CDR3 reads TGTGCCTGGAGTACTAGTGGAGCGGGTCGTGAGCAGTTCTTC. It encodes CAWSTSGAGREQFF.

The V and J genes are TRBV7-9 and TRBJ2-7; no firm D call. This CDR3 region has 15 residues. Germline assignment: CDR1 SEHNR and CDR2 FQNEAQ (reference sequence). V was pared by 5 bases and J by 1 base, with 15 bases between. As DNA, the CDR3 is TGTGCCAGCAGCCCCTTAAGCGATCAATCCTACGAGCAGTACTTC. It specifies CASSPLSDQSYEQYF.